This entry features one T cell receptor (beta chain) sequence. Its target is unknown. Method: immunoSEQ multiplex PCR; TCRdb's copy keeps in-frame clones and lacks some. Of 87,000 or so clones in the sample, about 86% were seen once. This specimen belongs to a study of OX40 agonist ivuxolimab in advanced cancers. Points from the study as a whole: The mean number of expanded clones was higher in CD8+ T cells than in CD4+.

V gave up 10 bases and J gave up 0 bases, with 18 bases separating them. This CDR3 is 16 amino acids long. Germline-derived CDR1 and CDR2 are SNHLY and FYNNEI. The clonotype was recovered from an adult with an advanced solid tumor such as melanoma, head and neck, liver or kidney cancer. The genes are TRBV2 and TRBJ2-2, with D perhaps TRBD1 or TRBD2 (5 bases each). The sample was CD4+ or CD8+ T cells sorted from blood, taken in a trial of the OX40 agonist ivuxolimab. The CDR3 bases are TGTGCCACCAGCCGTCAAGGGACCTCGAACACCGGGGAGCTGTTTTTT. It specifies CATSRQGTSNTGELFF.